This T cell receptor (beta chain) was identified during a study of CD8+CD57+ T cells in acquired aplastic anemia. Unmatched junction bases numbered 17, after V lost 5 bases and J lost 13 bases. Germline V gene sequence: CDR1 SGHTA, CDR2 FQGNSA. This CDR3 is built from 15 residues. CDR3 and TCR beta VDJ profiling relied on genomic DNA as the template. TCRdb fed the reads into MiXCR, producing one record per CDR3 protein. The sample contains around 400,000 distinct CDR3 sequences, 60% to 80% of which appear only once. The clonotype comes from a human donor in good health, serving as a control. The chain is built from TRBV7-2 and TRBJ1-1; 9 bases are a match to TRBD1. The sequenced sample consisted of sorted CD4+, CD8+, or CD8+CD57+ T cells (not recorded which) from PBMCs. The CDR3 DNA reads as TGTGCCAGCAGCATTGACAGGGGGTTGGTGACTAACGATTTCTTT. Translation gives CASSIDRGLVTNDFF.